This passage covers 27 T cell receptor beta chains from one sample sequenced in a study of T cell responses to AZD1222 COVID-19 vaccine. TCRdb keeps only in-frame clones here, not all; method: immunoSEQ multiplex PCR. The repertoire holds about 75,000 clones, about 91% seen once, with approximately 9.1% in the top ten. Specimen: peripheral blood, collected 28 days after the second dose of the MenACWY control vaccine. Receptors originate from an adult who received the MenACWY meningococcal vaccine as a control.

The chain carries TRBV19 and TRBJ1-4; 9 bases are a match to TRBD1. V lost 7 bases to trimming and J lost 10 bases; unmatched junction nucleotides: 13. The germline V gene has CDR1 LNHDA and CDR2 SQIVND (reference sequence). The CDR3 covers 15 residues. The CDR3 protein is CASTTLGTGYGKLFF. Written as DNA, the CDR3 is TGTGCCAGTACCACACTCGGGACAGGGTATGGAAAACTGTTTTTT. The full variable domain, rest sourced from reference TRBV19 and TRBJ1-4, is DGGITQSPKYLFRKEGQNVTLSCEQNLNHDAMYWYRQDPGQGLRLIYYSQIVNDFQKGDIAEGYSVSREKKESFPLTVTSAQKNPTAFYLCASTTLGTGYGKLFFGSGTQLSVL.

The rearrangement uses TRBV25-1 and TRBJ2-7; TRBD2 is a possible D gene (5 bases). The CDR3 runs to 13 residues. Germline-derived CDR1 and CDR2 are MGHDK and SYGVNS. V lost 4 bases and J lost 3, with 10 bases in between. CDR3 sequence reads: CASSATIRYEQYF. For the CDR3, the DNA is TGTGCCAGCAGTGCGACTATACGCTACGAGCAGTACTTC.

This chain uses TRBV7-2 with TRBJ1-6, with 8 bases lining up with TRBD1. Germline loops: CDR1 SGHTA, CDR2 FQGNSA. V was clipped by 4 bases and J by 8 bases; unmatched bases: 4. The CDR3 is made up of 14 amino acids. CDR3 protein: CASSSDRGYSPLHF. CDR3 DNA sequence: TGTGCCAGCAGCTCCGACAGGGGTTATTCACCCCTCCACTTT.

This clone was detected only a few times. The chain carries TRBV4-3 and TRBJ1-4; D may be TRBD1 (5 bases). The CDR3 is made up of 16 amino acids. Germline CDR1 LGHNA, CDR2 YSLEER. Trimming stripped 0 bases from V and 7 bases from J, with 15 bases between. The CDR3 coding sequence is TGCGCCAGCAGCCAAGATGGGGCGGTTAACAGTGAAAAACTGTTTTTT. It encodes CASSQDGAVNSEKLFF.

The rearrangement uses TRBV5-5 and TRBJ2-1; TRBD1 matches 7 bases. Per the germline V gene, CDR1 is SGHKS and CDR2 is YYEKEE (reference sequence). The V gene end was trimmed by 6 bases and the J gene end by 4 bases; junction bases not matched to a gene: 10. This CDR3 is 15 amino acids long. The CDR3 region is CASINSGTAYNEQFF. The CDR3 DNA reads TGTGCCAGCATCAACTCGGGGACAGCGTACAATGAGCAGTTCTTC.

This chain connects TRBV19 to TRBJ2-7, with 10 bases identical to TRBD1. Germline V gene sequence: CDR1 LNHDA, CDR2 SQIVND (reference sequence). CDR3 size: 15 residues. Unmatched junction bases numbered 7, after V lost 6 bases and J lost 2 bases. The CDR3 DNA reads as TGTGCCAGTAGCATGGGACAGGGGTTAACCTACGAGCAGTACTTC. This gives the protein CASSMGQGLTYEQYF.

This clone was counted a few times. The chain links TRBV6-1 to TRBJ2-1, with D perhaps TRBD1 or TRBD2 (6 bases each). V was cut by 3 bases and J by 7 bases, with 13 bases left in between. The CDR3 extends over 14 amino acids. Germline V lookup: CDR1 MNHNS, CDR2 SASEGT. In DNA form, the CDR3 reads TGTGCCAGCAGTGATAGGGGGAGGCCGAATGAGCAGTTCTTC. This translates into CASSDRGRPNEQFF.

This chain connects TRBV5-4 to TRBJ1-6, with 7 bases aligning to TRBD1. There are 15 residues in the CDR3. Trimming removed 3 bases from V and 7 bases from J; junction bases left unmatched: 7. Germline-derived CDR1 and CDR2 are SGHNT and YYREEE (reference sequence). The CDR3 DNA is TGTGCCAGCAGCTCCCGGGACAGTAAAAATTCACCCCTCCACTTT. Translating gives CASSSRDSKNSPLHF.

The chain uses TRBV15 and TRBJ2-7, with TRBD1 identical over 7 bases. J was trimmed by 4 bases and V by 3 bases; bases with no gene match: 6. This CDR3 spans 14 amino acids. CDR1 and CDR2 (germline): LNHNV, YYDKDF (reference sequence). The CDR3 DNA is TGTGCCACCAGCAGGGGCCCGGGACAGTACGAGCAGTACTTC. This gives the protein CATSRGPGQYEQYF. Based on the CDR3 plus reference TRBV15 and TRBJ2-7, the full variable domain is DAMVIQNPRYQVTQFGKPVTLSCSQTLNHNVMYWYQQKSSQAPKLLFHYYDKDFNNEADTPDNFQSRRPNTSFCFLDIRSPGLGDTAMYLCATSRGPGQYEQYFGPGTRLTVT.

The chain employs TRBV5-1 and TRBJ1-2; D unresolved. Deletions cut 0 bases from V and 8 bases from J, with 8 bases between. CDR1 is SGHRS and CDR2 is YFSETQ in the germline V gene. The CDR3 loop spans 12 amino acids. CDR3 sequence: CASSLGDGGYTF. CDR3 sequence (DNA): TGCGCCAGCAGCTTGGGCGACGGCGGCTACACCTTC. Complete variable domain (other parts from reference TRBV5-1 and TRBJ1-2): KAGVTQTPRYLIKTRGQQVTLSCSPISGHRSVSWYQQTPGQGLQFLFEYFSETQRNKGNFPGRFSGRQFSNSRSEMNVSTLELGDSALYLCASSLGDGGYTFGSGTRLTVV.

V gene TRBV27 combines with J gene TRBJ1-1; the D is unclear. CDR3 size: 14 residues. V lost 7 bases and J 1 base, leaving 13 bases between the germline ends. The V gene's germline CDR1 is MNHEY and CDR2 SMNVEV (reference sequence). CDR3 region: CASTKANGNTEAFF. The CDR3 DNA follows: TGTGCCAGCACTAAAGCGAACGGGAACACTGAAGCTTTCTTT.

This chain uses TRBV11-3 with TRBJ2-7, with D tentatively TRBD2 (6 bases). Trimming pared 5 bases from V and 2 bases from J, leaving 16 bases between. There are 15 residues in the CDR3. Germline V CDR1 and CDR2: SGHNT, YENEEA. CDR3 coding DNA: TGTGCCAGCAGCGCGAGGCGGGGTCCAGCCTACGAGCAGTACTTC. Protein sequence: CASSARRGPAYEQYF. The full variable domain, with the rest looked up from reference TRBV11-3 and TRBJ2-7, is EAGVVQSPRYKIIEKKQPVAFWCNPISGHNTLYWYLQNLGQGPELLIRYENEEAVDDSQLPKDRFSAERLKGVDSTLKIQPAELGDSAVYLCASSARRGPAYEQYFGPGTRLTVT.

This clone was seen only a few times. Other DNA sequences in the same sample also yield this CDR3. The CDR3 nucleotides read TGTGCCAGTAGTATAGGTGGAGGACAGGGTAGCCAGCCCCAGCATTTT. Amino acid sequence: CASSIGGGQGSQPQHF. This chain links TRBV19 with TRBJ1-5; 8 bases are shared with TRBD1. This CDR3 is 16 amino acids long. V was pared by 1 base and J by 7 bases, with 9 bases of the junction left unmatched. Germline V lookup: CDR1 LNHDA, CDR2 SQIVND (reference sequence).

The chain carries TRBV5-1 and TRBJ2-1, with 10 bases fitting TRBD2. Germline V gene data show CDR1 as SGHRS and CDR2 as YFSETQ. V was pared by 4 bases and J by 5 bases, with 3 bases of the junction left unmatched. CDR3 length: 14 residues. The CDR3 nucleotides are TGCGCCAGCAGCCGCAGCGGGGGGGACAATGAGCAGTTCTTC. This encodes CASSRSGGDNEQFF. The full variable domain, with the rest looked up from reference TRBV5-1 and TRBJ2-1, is KAGVTQTPRYLIKTRGQQVTLSCSPISGHRSVSWYQQTPGQGLQFLFEYFSETQRNKGNFPGRFSGRQFSNSRSEMNVSTLELGDSALYLCASSRSGGDNEQFFGPGTRLTVL.

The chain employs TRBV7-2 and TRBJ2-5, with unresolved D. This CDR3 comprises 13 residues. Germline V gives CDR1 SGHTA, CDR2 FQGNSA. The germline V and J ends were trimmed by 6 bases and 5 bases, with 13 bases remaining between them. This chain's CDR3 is CASSLRILETQYF. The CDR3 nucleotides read TGTGCCAGCAGTCTCAGGATTTTGGAGACCCAGTACTTC. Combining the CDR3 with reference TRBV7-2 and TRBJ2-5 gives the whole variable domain GAGVSQSPSNKVTEKGKDVELRCDPISGHTALYWYRQSLGQGLEFLIYFQGNSAPDKSGLPSDRFSAERTGGSVSTLTIQRTQQEDSAVYLCASSLRILETQYFGPGTRLLVL.

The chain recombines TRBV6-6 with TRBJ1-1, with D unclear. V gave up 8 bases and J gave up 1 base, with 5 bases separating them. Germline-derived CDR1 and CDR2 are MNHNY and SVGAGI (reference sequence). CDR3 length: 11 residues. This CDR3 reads CASARNTEAFF. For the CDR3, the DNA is TGTGCCAGCGCAAGGAACACTGAAGCTTTCTTT.

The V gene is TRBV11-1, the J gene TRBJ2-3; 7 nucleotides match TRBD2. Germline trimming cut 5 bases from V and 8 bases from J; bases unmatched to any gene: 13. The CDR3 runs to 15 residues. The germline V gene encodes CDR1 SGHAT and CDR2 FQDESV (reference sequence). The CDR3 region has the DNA TGTGCCAGCAGCCTCGCGCCGGGGGGAGCAGGTACGCAGTATTTT. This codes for CASSLAPGGAGTQYF.

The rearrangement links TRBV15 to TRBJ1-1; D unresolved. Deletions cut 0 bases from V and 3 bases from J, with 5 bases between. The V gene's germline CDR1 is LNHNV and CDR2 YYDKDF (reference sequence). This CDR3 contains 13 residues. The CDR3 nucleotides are TGTGCCACCAGCAGAGATTGGGACACTGAAGCTTTCTTT. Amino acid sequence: CATSRDWDTEAFF.

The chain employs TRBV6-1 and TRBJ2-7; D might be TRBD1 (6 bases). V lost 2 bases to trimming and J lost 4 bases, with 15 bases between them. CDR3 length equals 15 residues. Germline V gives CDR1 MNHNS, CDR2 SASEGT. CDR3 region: CASSERAGVPYEQYF. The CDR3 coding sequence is TGTGCCAGCAGTGAAAGGGCAGGGGTCCCGTACGAGCAGTACTTC.

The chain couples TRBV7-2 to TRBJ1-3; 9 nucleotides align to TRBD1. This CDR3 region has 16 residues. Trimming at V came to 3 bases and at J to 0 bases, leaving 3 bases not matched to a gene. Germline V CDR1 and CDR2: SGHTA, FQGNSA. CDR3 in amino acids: CASSFGTGSSGNTIYF. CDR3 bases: TGTGCCAGCAGCTTTGGGACAGGGAGCTCTGGAAACACCATATATTTT.

The CDR3 nucleotides read TGTGCCAGTAGTAGGGGGTCCCTCACGGAGCCCCAGCATTTT. It translates to CASSRGSLTEPQHF. The chain has TRBV19 and TRBJ1-5, with a tentative D call TRBD1 (5 bases). V was pared by 4 bases and J by 8 bases, with 15 bases between. The CDR3 covers 14 residues. Germline assignment: CDR1 LNHDA and CDR2 SQIVND (reference sequence).

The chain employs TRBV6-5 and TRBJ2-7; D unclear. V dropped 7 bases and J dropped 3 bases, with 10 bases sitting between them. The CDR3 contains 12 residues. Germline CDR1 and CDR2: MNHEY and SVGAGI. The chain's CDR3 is CASKPAFYEQYF. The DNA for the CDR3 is TGTGCCAGCAAGCCAGCCTTCTACGAGCAGTACTTC.

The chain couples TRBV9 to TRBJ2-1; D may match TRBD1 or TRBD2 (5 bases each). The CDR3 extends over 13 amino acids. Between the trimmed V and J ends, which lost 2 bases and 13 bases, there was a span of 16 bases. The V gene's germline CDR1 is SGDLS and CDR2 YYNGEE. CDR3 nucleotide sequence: TGTGCCAGCAGCGTGGGAGACGGGACCTTCCAGTTCTTC. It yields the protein CASSVGDGTFQFF.

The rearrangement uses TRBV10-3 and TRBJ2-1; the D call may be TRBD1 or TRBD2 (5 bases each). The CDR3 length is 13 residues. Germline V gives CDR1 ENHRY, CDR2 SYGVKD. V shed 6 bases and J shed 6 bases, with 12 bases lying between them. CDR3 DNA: TGTGCCATCAGGGGGGACCCCGCCAATGAGCAGTTCTTC. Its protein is CAIRGDPANEQFF.

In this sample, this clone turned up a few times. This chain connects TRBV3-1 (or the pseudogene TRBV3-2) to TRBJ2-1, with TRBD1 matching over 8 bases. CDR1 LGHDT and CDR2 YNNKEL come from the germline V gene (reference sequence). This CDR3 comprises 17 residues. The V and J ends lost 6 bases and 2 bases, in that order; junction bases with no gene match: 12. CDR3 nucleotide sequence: TGTGCCAGCAGAGGTGTGAAAGGACAGGGACCCTACAATGAGCAGTTCTTC. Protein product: CASRGVKGQGPYNEQFF.

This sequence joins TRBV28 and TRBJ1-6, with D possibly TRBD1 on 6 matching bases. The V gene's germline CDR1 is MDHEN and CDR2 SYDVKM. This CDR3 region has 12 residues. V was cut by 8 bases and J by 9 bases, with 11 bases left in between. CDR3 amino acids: CASGYRVSPLHF. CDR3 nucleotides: TGTGCCAGCGGATACAGGGTTTCACCCCTCCACTTT.

CDR3 bases: TGCGCCAGCAGCCAAGAAGCGGGGGGGATAAATGAGCAGTTCTTC. The encoded protein is CASSQEAGGINEQFF. This chain uses TRBV4-3 with TRBJ2-1; 10 nucleotides agree with TRBD2. Germline loops: CDR1 LGHNA, CDR2 YSLEER. Trimming removed 0 bases from V and 7 bases from J; junction bases left unmatched: 3. The CDR3 runs 15 residues.